A selection of T cell receptor beta chains follows, all from one sample in a study of blood T cell repertoires in COVID-19. Produced via immunoSEQ multiplex PCR; TCRdb's table is partial and in-frame only. The profile shows a few hundred thousand clones, about 85% of them singletons. The sequenced sample consisted of PBMCs or T cells enriched from blood (not recorded which). The receptors were gathered from a man aged 35 to 55 who had recovered from COVID-19. Both conserved end residues are part of each CDR3. Fields, in order: V gene, J gene, D gene, clone size, CDR3 length, CDR3 protein, CDR3 DNA. A D gene is named only where the DNA matches it firmly. The size of a clone is reported for some rows only, either as once, few or many, or as a class for expanded clones.

v_call: TRBV7-3
j_call: TRBJ2-2
d_call: TRBD2
clone_size: -
cdr3_length: 15
cdr3_aa: CASTRTSGVSGELFF
cdr3_nt: TGTGCCAGCACCCGGACTAGCGGAGTCTCCGGGGAGCTGTTTTTT

v_call: TRBV4-1
j_call: TRBJ1-1
d_call: -
clone_size: -
cdr3_length: 17
cdr3_aa: CASSQDAGRYMNTEAFF
cdr3_nt: TGCGCCAGCAGCCAAGACGCAGGGCGGTACATGAACACTGAAGCTTTCTTT

v_call: TRBV19
j_call: TRBJ1-5
d_call: TRBD1
clone_size: -
cdr3_length: 16
cdr3_aa: CASSSTGTGLDQPQHF
cdr3_nt: TGTGCCAGTAGTTCCACCGGGACAGGGCTGGATCAGCCCCAGCATTTT

v_call: TRBV19
j_call: TRBJ1-5
d_call: TRBD1
clone_size: -
cdr3_length: 13
cdr3_aa: CASRGTGGVPQHF
cdr3_nt: TGTGCCAGTAGAGGGACAGGGGGCGTGCCCCAGCATTTT

v_call: TRBV5-1
j_call: TRBJ2-1
d_call: TRBD2
clone_size: -
cdr3_length: 13
cdr3_aa: CASRVSGSNEQFF
cdr3_nt: TGCGCCAGCAGAGTAAGCGGGAGTAATGAGCAGTTCTTC

v_call: TRBV19
j_call: TRBJ1-2
d_call: TRBD1
clone_size: once
cdr3_length: 13
cdr3_aa: CASSIGTGGGYTF
cdr3_nt: TGTGCCAGTAGTATTGGGACAGGGGGTGGCTACACCTTC

v_call: TRBV5-6
j_call: TRBJ1-5
d_call: TRBD1
clone_size: -
cdr3_length: 15
cdr3_aa: CASSLGGTVNQPQHF
cdr3_nt: TGTGCCAGCAGCTTGGGTGGGACAGTTAATCAGCCCCAGCATTTT

v_call: TRBV5-5
j_call: TRBJ1-2
d_call: TRBD1
clone_size: once
cdr3_length: 15
cdr3_aa: CASSQLDRPNYGYTF
cdr3_nt: TGTGCCAGCAGCCAACTGGACAGGCCTAACTATGGCTACACCTTC

v_call: TRBV6-2/TRBV6-3
j_call: TRBJ2-7
d_call: TRBD2
clone_size: medium-sized
cdr3_length: 14
cdr3_aa: CASSYGTSAYEQYF
cdr3_nt: TGTGCCAGCAGTTACGGGACTAGCGCCTACGAGCAGTACTTC

v_call: TRBV2
j_call: TRBJ2-7
d_call: -
clone_size: -
cdr3_length: 13
cdr3_aa: CASSEGRATEQYF
cdr3_nt: TGTGCCAGCAGTGAAGGGAGGGCCACCGAGCAGTACTTC

v_call: TRBV29-1
j_call: TRBJ2-7
d_call: TRBD1
clone_size: -
cdr3_length: 13
cdr3_aa: CSVPGTGKYEQYF
cdr3_nt: TGCAGCGTCCCCGGGACAGGAAAATACGAGCAGTACTTC

v_call: TRBV9
j_call: TRBJ1-1
d_call: TRBD1
clone_size: -
cdr3_length: 12
cdr3_aa: CASSVAGGQAFF
cdr3_nt: TGTGCCAGCAGCGTAGCAGGGGGCCAGGCTTTCTTT

v_call: TRBV24-1
j_call: TRBJ2-3
d_call: -
clone_size: -
cdr3_length: 14
cdr3_aa: CATSDPTYTDTQYF
cdr3_nt: TGTGCCACCAGTGACCCCACCTATACAGATACGCAGTATTTT

v_call: TRBV28
j_call: TRBJ2-1
d_call: -
clone_size: -
cdr3_length: 14
cdr3_aa: CASSLDTSYNEQFF
cdr3_nt: TGTGCCAGCAGTCTCGACACATCCTACAATGAGCAGTTCTTC

v_call: TRBV6-1
j_call: TRBJ2-5
d_call: TRBD1
clone_size: -
cdr3_length: 16
cdr3_aa: CASSEGDRGRQETQYF
cdr3_nt: TGTGCCAGCAGTGAAGGTGACAGGGGGCGTCAAGAGACCCAGTACTTC

v_call: TRBV3-1/TRBV3-2
j_call: TRBJ2-3
d_call: -
clone_size: -
cdr3_length: 16
cdr3_aa: CASSQDQPKRADTQYF
cdr3_nt: TGTGCCAGCAGCCAAGATCAACCAAAAAGAGCAGATACGCAGTATTTT

v_call: TRBV10-2
j_call: TRBJ1-2
d_call: TRBD1
clone_size: few
cdr3_length: 12
cdr3_aa: CATLRDSYGYTF
cdr3_nt: TGCGCCACCCTCCGGGACAGCTATGGCTACACCTTC

v_call: TRBV4-1
j_call: TRBJ1-1
d_call: -
clone_size: -
cdr3_length: 14
cdr3_aa: CASTETGLNTEAFF
cdr3_nt: TGCGCCAGCACGGAGACAGGCCTGAACACTGAAGCTTTCTTT

v_call: TRBV24-1
j_call: TRBJ1-2
d_call: TRBD1
clone_size: -
cdr3_length: 13
cdr3_aa: CATSDGTGAGYTF
cdr3_nt: TGTGCCACCAGTGACGGGACAGGGGCTGGCTACACCTTC

v_call: TRBV7-9
j_call: TRBJ2-7
d_call: -
clone_size: -
cdr3_length: 14
cdr3_aa: CASSGDTDDYEQYF
cdr3_nt: TGTGCCAGCTCCGGGGACACAGACGACTACGAGCAGTACTTC

v_call: TRBV29-1
j_call: TRBJ1-4
d_call: -
clone_size: -
cdr3_length: 12
cdr3_aa: CSVRTFDEKLFF
cdr3_nt: TGCAGCGTAAGGACTTTTGATGAAAAACTGTTTTTT

v_call: TRBV7-9
j_call: TRBJ2-7
d_call: -
clone_size: -
cdr3_length: 18
cdr3_aa: CASSLVGGRGAAAEEQYF
cdr3_nt: TGTGCCAGCAGCTTAGTTGGTGGCAGGGGGGCTGCGGCGGAGGAGCAGTACTTC

v_call: TRBV27
j_call: TRBJ2-7
d_call: -
clone_size: -
cdr3_length: 14
cdr3_aa: CASSLSLYTYEQYF
cdr3_nt: TGTGCCAGCAGTTTATCCCTGTATACCTACGAGCAGTACTTC

v_call: TRBV2
j_call: TRBJ2-3
d_call: -
clone_size: -
cdr3_length: 15
cdr3_aa: CASSERALGSDTQYF
cdr3_nt: TGTGCCAGCAGTGAACGGGCACTAGGATCAGATACGCAGTATTTT

v_call: TRBV5-1
j_call: TRBJ2-1
d_call: TRBD1
clone_size: -
cdr3_length: 15
cdr3_aa: CASSEGQVSYNEQFF
cdr3_nt: TGCGCCAGCAGCGAGGGACAGGTTTCCTACAATGAGCAGTTCTTC

v_call: TRBV29-1
j_call: TRBJ2-7
d_call: -
clone_size: medium-sized
cdr3_length: 11
cdr3_aa: CSVHQQGTRYF
cdr3_nt: TGCAGCGTCCACCAACAGGGCACGAGGTACTTC